The 32 T cell receptor beta chains below all came from one sample that was sequenced in a study of cytomegalovirus exposure and HLA in healthy donors. Researchers ran the PCR with 60 Vbeta and 13 Jbeta primers. Repertoires were generated with immunoSEQ multiplex PCR, while TCRdb's copy carries only in-frame clones and drops some. Of 150,000 to 200,000 clones listed, less than 90% are singletons. The sample was PBMCs. The receptors stem from a girl between 5 and 17 years old in good health and CMV-seropositive.

This chain connects TRBV12-5 to TRBJ1-2, with 8 bases identical to TRBD1. Per germline, CDR1 LGHNT and CDR2 FRNRAP. This CDR3 contains 14 residues. With 2 bases clipped from V and 7 bases from J, the junction kept 6 bases outside the gene matches. The DNA of the CDR3 is TGTGCTAGTGGTTTGTTACAGGGGGTGGGTGGCTACACCTTC. It specifies CASGLLQGVGGYTF.

The rearrangement joins TRBV19 to TRBJ1-1; D not resolved. The CDR3 length is 15 residues. Deletions cut 5 bases from V and 1 base from J, with 14 bases between. Germline assignment: CDR1 LNHDA and CDR2 SQIVND (reference sequence). The chain's CDR3 is CASSLTRGTNTEAFF. In DNA form, the CDR3 reads TGTGCCAGTAGTCTAACCCGCGGTACGAACACTGAAGCTTTCTTT.

V is TRBV15 and J is TRBJ2-3, with D maybe TRBD1 (6 bases). V was shortened by 0 bases and J by 6 bases, with 16 bases between the two germline ends. The germline gives CDR1 LNHNV, CDR2 YYDKDF (reference sequence). The CDR3 contains 16 residues. CDR3 in amino acids: CATSRDRDTGMDTQYF. The CDR3 DNA follows: TGTGCCACCAGCAGAGACCGGGACACCGGAATGGATACGCAGTATTTT.

The count of this clone is one. CDR3 residues: CASSIFSRLAGGEQFF. For the CDR3, the DNA is TGTGCCAGTAGTATTTTCTCGCGACTAGCGGGAGGTGAGCAGTTCTTC. This chain joins TRBV19 and TRBJ2-1, with 13 bases identical to TRBD2. Germline assignment: CDR1 LNHDA and CDR2 SQIVND (reference sequence). The CDR3 is 16 residues long. V shed 3 bases and J 9 bases; nucleotides not matched to a gene: 8.

V and J are TRBV7-9 and TRBJ1-1, with TRBD1 matching over 9 bases. Trimming took 6 bases from V and 4 from J; bases not matched to a gene: 6. The CDR3 has 14 amino acids. Germline V CDR1 and CDR2: SEHNR, FQNEAQ (reference sequence). The CDR3 coding sequence is TGTGCCAGCAGTATCGGACAGGGGTCCACTGAAGCTTTCTTT. The encoded protein is CASSIGQGSTEAFF.

The V and J genes are TRBV5-6 and TRBJ2-5, with no clear D. The end of the DNA is better explained by TRBJ2-7, so the J call may be wrong. The CDR3 runs to 11 residues. Germline loops: CDR1 SGHDT, CDR2 YYEEEE. Written as DNA, the CDR3 is TGTGCCAGCAGCTTGGGTTACGAGCAGTACTTC. This translates into CASSLGYEQYF.

There are a few counts of this clone. V usage is TRBV5-6 and J usage is TRBJ1-1; a weak D match, TRBD1 (6 bases). The CDR3 contains 10 residues. V was pared by 5 bases and J by 14 bases, with 13 bases between. Germline CDR1 and CDR2: SGHDT and YYEEEE. The CDR3 sequence: CASRRGQPFF. CDR3 in DNA: TGTGCCAGCAGACGTGGACAGCCCTTCTTT.

J is TRBJ2-3 and V is TRBV5-1; possibly TRBD2 for D (6 bases). CDR3 length equals 17 residues. Germline CDR1 reads SGHRS; CDR2 reads YFSETQ. Trimming took 5 bases from V and 0 from J, leaving 19 bases between them. The CDR3 nucleotides are TGCGCCAGCAGACTGGAAGGGCGGGAAACAAGCACAGATACGCAGTATTTT. Translated, it gives CASRLEGRETSTDTQYF.

This chain links TRBV5-4 with TRBJ1-2; 7 positions agree with TRBD1. The CDR3 length is 16 residues. The junction had 9 bases not matched to a gene; V was cut back by 3 bases and J by 1 base. Germline CDR1 is SGHNT and CDR2 is YYREEE (reference sequence). CDR3 DNA sequence: TGTGCCAGCAGCTCCCTCCGGCAGGGGGTTAACTATGGCTACACCTTC. It is translated as CASSSLRQGVNYGYTF.

This rearrangement joins TRBV9 to TRBJ2-4; TRBD1 aligns across 10 bases. This CDR3 region has 16 residues. Germline CDR1 SGDLS, CDR2 YYNGEE. V was clipped by 0 bases and J by 2 bases; unmatched bases: 2. The CDR3 DNA reads TGTGCCAGCAGCGTAGGGGACAGGGGACCCAAAAACATTCAGTACTTC. Translated, it gives CASSVGDRGPKNIQYF.

The chain links TRBV29-1 to TRBJ1-3, with TRBD1 identical over 8 bases. CDR1 SQVTM and CDR2 ANQGSEA come from the germline V gene. With V trimmed by 4 bases and J by 2 bases, 4 bases remained unmatched. The CDR3 extends over 14 amino acids. The CDR3, as DNA: TGCAGCGTTGTGGGGACAGGAGCTGGAAACACCATATATTTT. This codes for CSVVGTGAGNTIYF.

The V gene is TRBV25-1, the J gene TRBJ2-1; 9 bases line up with TRBD2. The V segment lost 5 bases and the J segment 8 bases; nucleotides outside the gene matches: 19. CDR3 length equals 18 residues. CDR1 is MGHDK and CDR2 is SYGVNS in the germline V gene. The CDR3 DNA sequence: TGTGCCAGCAGTACCGCGCAGGGAGCGGGAGGCCTTGGTCATGAGCAGTTCTTC. Amino acid sequence: CASSTAQGAGGLGHEQFF.

This clone appeared once. V usage is TRBV25-1 and J usage is TRBJ2-7; 9 nucleotides agree with TRBD2. This CDR3 is built from 13 residues. J was trimmed by 6 bases and V by 5 bases; bases with no gene match: 5. CDR1 and CDR2 (germline): MGHDK, SYGVNS. Written as DNA, the CDR3 is TGTGCCAGCAGTCGCGGGAGGGCCGGCGAGCAGTACTTC. Protein product: CASSRGRAGEQYF.

The chain uses TRBV25-1 and TRBJ2-5; TRBD2 is a possible D gene (5 bases). The CDR3 contains 12 residues. Germline CDR1 is MGHDK and CDR2 is SYGVNS. The ends were cut back, 4 bases at V and 11 bases at J, with 14 bases in the middle. The DNA of the CDR3 is TGTGCCAGCAGTGCCATCTCTAGCAAGCAGTACTTC. It encodes CASSAISSKQYF.

A note on this clone: The sample contains more than one DNA sequence encoding this CDR3. V usage is TRBV7-9 and J usage is TRBJ2-7; no clear D. V gave up 5 bases and J gave up 3 bases, with 5 bases separating them. Germline V gene data show CDR1 as SEHNR and CDR2 as FQNEAQ (reference sequence). This CDR3 has 11 amino acids. The CDR3 coding sequence is TGTGCCAGCAGCCCGGGCTACGAGCAGTACTTC. Amino acids: CASSPGYEQYF.

This rearrangement joins TRBV12-5 to TRBJ2-3; 11 bases are shared with TRBD2. CDR3 length: 15 residues. V dropped 1 base and J dropped 6; count of bases not matched to a gene: 3. Looked up from germline, CDR1 is LGHNT and CDR2 is FRNRAP. CDR3 DNA: TGTGCTAGTGGTTTGGGACTAGCGGGATTTGATACGCAGTATTTT. Protein sequence: CASGLGLAGFDTQYF.

This chain connects TRBV6-1 to TRBJ2-5; TRBD1 is a possible D gene (6 bases). Germline CDR1 is MNHNS and CDR2 is SASEGT. The CDR3 spans 15 residues. Trimming shortened V by 6 bases and J by 5 bases, and 19 bases separated the two germline ends. The CDR3: CASRMGQGPGETQYF. DNA of the CDR3: TGTGCCAGCAGGATGGGGCAGGGGCCTGGGGAGACCCAGTACTTC.

This chain uses TRBV11-3 with TRBJ2-2; a possible D gene is TRBD1 (7 bases). Germline CDR1 reads SGHNT; CDR2 reads YENEEA. This CDR3 comprises 17 residues. With 2 bases removed from V and 1 base from J, the gap between germline ends came to 14 bases. CDR3 DNA sequence: TGTGCCAGCAGCTTACCGACCCAGGGGGGGAACACCGGGGAGCTGTTTTTT. Its translation is CASSLPTQGGNTGELFF.

The V gene is TRBV4-2, the J gene TRBJ1-1; TRBD1 matches 10 bases. Germline V lookup: CDR1 LGHNA, CDR2 YNFKEQ. The CDR3 is 16 amino acids. After removal of 0 bases from V and 6 bases from J, the junction contained 7 bases not matched to a gene. CDR3 protein: CASSQDPGDRGAEAFF. CDR3 DNA sequence: TGTGCCAGCAGCCAAGACCCCGGGGACAGGGGAGCTGAAGCTTTCTTT.

The chain has TRBV7-3 and TRBJ1-2; TRBD1 aligns across 8 bases. This CDR3 region has 13 residues. Germline CDR1 and CDR2: SGHTA and FQGTGA. The trim removed 3 bases at V and 8 bases at J, leaving 5 bases unmatched. The CDR3 nucleotides read TGTGCCAGCAGCTTCAGGGGGCGGGAAGGCTACACCTTC. This codes for CASSFRGREGYTF.

The chain is built from TRBV27 and TRBJ2-1; D not certain. The CDR3 is made up of 13 amino acids. Between the trimmed V and J ends, which lost 6 bases and 0 bases, there was a span of 6 bases. The V gene's germline CDR1 is MNHEY and CDR2 SMNVEV (reference sequence). Here the CDR3 reads CASRKSSYNEQFF. CDR3 in DNA: TGTGCCAGCAGGAAGAGCTCCTACAATGAGCAGTTCTTC.

The V and J genes are TRBV7-2 and TRBJ2-1, with TRBD2 matching over 7 bases. The CDR3 totals 15 residues. In germline, CDR1 is SGHTA, CDR2 FQGNSA. Trimming at V came to 3 bases and at J to 4 bases, leaving 6 bases not matched to a gene. CDR3 DNA: TGTGCCAGCAGCTTTTGGACTAGAGGTTACAATGAGCAGTTCTTC. It specifies CASSFWTRGYNEQFF.

The chain is built from TRBV19 and TRBJ2-1; TRBD2 aligns across 7 bases. CDR1 LNHDA and CDR2 SQIVND come from the germline V gene (reference sequence). V lost 3 bases to trimming and J lost 2 bases; unmatched junction nucleotides: 7. The CDR3 contains 16 residues. As DNA, the CDR3 is TGTGCCAGTAGTATTCTTAGGCTAGCGGCCTACAATGAGCAGTTCTTC. Residues: CASSILRLAAYNEQFF.

V usage is TRBV7-7 and J usage is TRBJ1-5, with TRBD1 identical over 10 bases. The V gene end was trimmed by 5 bases and the J gene end by 6 bases; junction bases not matched to a gene: 4. The germline V gene has CDR1 SSHAT and CDR2 FNYEAQ (reference sequence). The CDR3 covers 14 residues. Here the CDR3 DNA reads TGTGCCAGCAGCCCCGGGACAGGGGTTCAGCCCCAGCATTTT. It yields the protein CASSPGTGVQPQHF.

Notes on this clone: One end of the junction does not line up with germline, which may come from a read error. The chain links TRBV7-7 to TRBJ2-1; D may be TRBD2 (6 bases). Per germline, CDR1 SSHAT and CDR2 FNYEAQ (reference sequence). The CDR3 has 16 amino acids. The DNA of the CDR3 is TGTGCTAGCAGCCCGGGACTTCCAAGCTCCTACAATGAGCAGTTCTTC. Protein: CASSPGLPSSYNEQFF. Together with reference TRBV7-7 and TRBJ2-1, the CDR3 gives the full variable domain: GAGVSQSPRYKVTKRGQDVTLRCDPISSHATLYWYQQALGQGPEFLTYFNYEAQPDKSGLPSDRFSAERPEGSISTLTIQRTEQRDSAMYRCASSPGLPSSYNEQFFGPGTRLTVL.

This clone occurred a few times. V gene TRBV10-3 combines with J gene TRBJ1-5; 10 bases align to TRBD1. V gave up 11 bases and J gave up 4 bases; unmatched junction bases: 5. Germline CDR1 ENHRY, CDR2 SYGVKD. CDR3 length: 13 residues. CDR3 coding DNA: TGTGCCGTCGGACAGGGGGTAAATCAGCCCCAGCATTTT. Translated: CAVGQGVNQPQHF.

The table lists this clone with a count of one. The V gene is TRBV7-3, the J gene TRBJ2-1; a weak D match, TRBD2 (6 bases). The CDR3 is made up of 14 amino acids. Deletions cut 2 bases from V and 8 bases from J, with 13 bases between. Germline CDR1 SGHTA, CDR2 FQGTGA. DNA of the CDR3: TGTGCCAGCAGCTTAGGGGGAGGTAGGGATGAGCAGTTCTTC. Translated, it gives CASSLGGGRDEQFF.

This clone was seen once. The chain combines TRBV6-5 with TRBJ2-1; D perhaps matches TRBD1 (6 bases). The CDR3 length is 13 residues. The germline V gene has CDR1 MNHEY and CDR2 SVGAGI. V lost 7 bases to trimming and J lost 4 bases, with 11 bases between them. The CDR3 region is CASKRQAYNEQFF. CDR3 in DNA: TGTGCCAGCAAGCGACAGGCTTACAATGAGCAGTTCTTC.

The V and J genes are TRBV25-1 and TRBJ1-2, with D unclear. Deletions cut 3 bases from V and 8 bases from J, with 10 bases between. The CDR3 has 12 amino acids. Germline lookup yields CDR1 MGHDK and CDR2 SYGVNS. This CDR3 reads CASSDFERGYTF. The CDR3 nucleotides are TGTGCCAGCAGTGACTTCGAGCGGGGCTACACCTTC.

The rearrangement uses TRBV6-8 and TRBJ1-3, with TRBD1 identical over 8 bases. The germline CDR1 and CDR2 sequences are MNHGY and SAAAGT. This CDR3 contains 15 residues. V lost 4 bases to trimming and J lost 2 bases; unmatched junction nucleotides: 4. This CDR3 reads CASSCRQGPGNTIYF. CDR3 DNA sequence: TGTGCCAGCAGTTGCCGACAGGGGCCTGGAAACACCATATATTTT.

The chain employs TRBV19 and TRBJ2-7; unclear D gene. The germline V gene has CDR1 LNHDA and CDR2 SQIVND (reference sequence). The CDR3 extends over 13 amino acids. V shed 4 bases and J shed 0 bases, with 7 bases lying between them. This CDR3 reads CASSSPDSYEQYF. In DNA form, the CDR3 reads TGTGCCAGTAGTAGCCCAGACTCCTACGAGCAGTACTTC. The full variable domain, rest sourced from reference TRBV19 and TRBJ2-7, is DGGITQSPKYLFRKEGQNVTLSCEQNLNHDAMYWYRQDPGQGLRLIYYSQIVNDFQKGDIAEGYSVSREKKESFPLTVTSAQKNPTAFYLCASSSPDSYEQYFGPGTRLTVT.

The chain couples TRBV19 to TRBJ1-1; 8 nucleotides agree with TRBD1. Germline-derived CDR1 and CDR2 are LNHDA and SQIVND (reference sequence). CDR3 size: 14 residues. The V gene end was trimmed by 7 bases and the J gene end by 4 bases; junction bases not matched to a gene: 8. This CDR3 is CASTASDRATEAFF. As DNA, the CDR3 is TGTGCCAGTACCGCCTCGGACAGGGCCACTGAAGCTTTCTTT. The variable domain in full, with the rest retrieved from reference TRBV19 and TRBJ1-1, is DGGITQSPKYLFRKEGQNVTLSCEQNLNHDAMYWYRQDPGQGLRLIYYSQIVNDFQKGDIAEGYSVSREKKESFPLTVTSAQKNPTAFYLCASTASDRATEAFFGQGTRLTVV.